The 18 T cell receptor beta chains below come from one sample, sequenced in a study of early T cells in non-severe SARS-CoV-2 infection. Each CDR3 protein is one row after TCRdb ran MiXCR on the 5' RACE reads. There are 75,000 to 80,000 distinct CDR3 sequences in the sample; 11% occur only once, and more than 10% lies in the top ten. Sequencing was performed on whole blood, taken at baseline. The origin of the receptors is an adult who was a healthcare worker with PCR-confirmed SARS-CoV-2 infection or an uninfected control (not recorded which).

This rearrangement joins TRBV5-4 to TRBJ2-5; D unclear. V lost 4 bases to trimming and J lost 1 base, with 11 bases between them. The CDR3 consists of 14 residues. Per germline, CDR1 SGHNT and CDR2 YYREEE (reference sequence). This CDR3 reads CASSRPALQETQYF. CDR3 bases: TGTGCCAGCAGCCGACCCGCACTCCAAGAGACCCAGTACTTC. Based on the CDR3 plus reference TRBV5-4 and TRBJ2-5, the full variable domain is ETGVTQSPTHLIKTRGQQVTLRCSSQSGHNTVSWYQQALGQGPQFIFQYYREEENGRGNFPPRFSGLQFPNYSSELNVNALELDDSALYLCASSRPALQETQYFGPGTRLLVL.

This clonotype was picked up a small number of times. The rearrangement links TRBV28 to TRBJ2-7, with no clear D. Germline CDR1 reads MDHEN; CDR2 reads SYDVKM. The CDR3 spans 13 residues. Between the trimmed V and J ends, which lost 8 bases and 0 bases, there was a span of 11 bases. CDR3 nucleotides: TGTGCCAGCGAAGGGCAGGACTCCTACGAGCAGTACTTC. Protein: CASEGQDSYEQYF.

This chain uses TRBV19 with TRBJ1-5; D remains ambiguous. With 6 bases removed from V and 4 bases from J, the gap between germline ends came to 19 bases. CDR1 and CDR2 from the germline V gene are LNHDA and SQIVND (reference sequence). The CDR3 length is 16 residues. CDR3 in DNA: TGTGCCAGTAGGGAGGGTGGACGGCGTGTGAATCAGCCCCAGCATTTT. Translated, it gives CASREGGRRVNQPQHF.

This chain uses TRBV29-1 with TRBJ1-1; D ambiguous. CDR3 length equals 11 residues. Looked up from germline, CDR1 is SQVTM and CDR2 is ANQGSEA. The germline V and J ends were trimmed by 4 bases and 7 bases, with 10 bases remaining between them. The CDR3 nucleotides read TGCAGCGTTGCCTCCGGCGGTGAAGCTTTCTTT. Its protein is CSVASGGEAFF.

The chain carries TRBV5-4 and TRBJ2-2, with D unclear. Trimming left V 3 bases short and J 0 bases short, with 15 bases between. Germline V CDR1 and CDR2: SGHNT, YYREEE (reference sequence). CDR3 size: 17 residues. CDR3 loop: CASSSPGGSANTGELFF. Here the CDR3 DNA reads TGTGCCAGCAGCTCGCCAGGCGGAAGCGCGAACACCGGGGAGCTGTTTTTT.

This clonotype was detected a few times. The chain joins TRBV7-8 to TRBJ2-3; TRBD2 matches 13 bases. Germline V gene sequence: CDR1 SGHVS, CDR2 FQNEAQ. The CDR3 sequence is 17 residues long. J lost 3 bases, V lost 5 bases, and 8 bases had no gene match. The CDR3, as DNA: TGTGCCAGCAGCCTCACTAGCGGGGGGGATAAGACAGATACGCAGTATTTT. Protein sequence: CASSLTSGGDKTDTQYF. The full variable domain, with the rest looked up from reference TRBV7-8 and TRBJ2-3, is GAGVSQSPRYKVAKRGQDVALRCDPISGHVSLFWYQQALGQGPEFLTYFQNEAQLDKSGLPSDRFFAERPEGSVSTLKIQRTQQEDSAVYLCASSLTSGGDKTDTQYFGPGTRLTVL.

This clonotype was detected a few times. The rearrangement uses TRBV28 and TRBJ2-3; D remains ambiguous. There are 12 residues in the CDR3. Germline CDR1 reads MDHEN; CDR2 reads SYDVKM. Trimming stripped 8 bases from V and 0 bases from J, with 6 bases between. In DNA form, the CDR3 reads TGTGCCAGCCTCAGTAGCACAGATACGCAGTATTTT. Translation gives CASLSSTDTQYF.

This clonotype was counted between two and nine times. This rearrangement joins TRBV29-1 to TRBJ2-6; D is uncertain. CDR1 and CDR2 (germline): SQVTM, ANQGSEA. The CDR3 contains 16 residues. V lost 3 bases to trimming and J lost 0 bases, with 12 bases between them. DNA of the CDR3: TGCAGCGTTGAGAGCGACATCAACTCTGGGGCCAACGTCCTGACTTTC. It translates to CSVESDINSGANVLTF.

The gene calls are TRBV7-8 and TRBJ2-2, with TRBD2 identical over 7 bases. With V trimmed by 4 bases and J by 2 bases, 4 bases remained unmatched. The CDR3 runs 15 residues. Germline CDR1 reads SGHVS; CDR2 reads FQNEAQ. Written as DNA, the CDR3 is TGTGCCAGCAGCTCGACTAGCATAAACACCGGGGAGCTGTTTTTT. Translated, it gives CASSSTSINTGELFF.

Concerning this clonotype: The junction departs from the called germline gene at one end, perhaps through a read error. The gene calls are TRBV20-1 and TRBJ2-1, with a tentative D call TRBD1 (6 bases). The CDR3 covers 13 residues. Germline CDR1 is DFQATT and CDR2 is SNEGSKA (reference sequence). For the CDR3, the DNA is TGCAGTGCGCCAAGTAGGGGGTACAATGTGCAGTTCTTC. Protein product: CSAPSRGYNVQFF.

This rearrangement joins TRBV20-1 to TRBJ1-1; D might be TRBD1 (6 bases). The CDR3 has 16 amino acids. Between the trimmed V and J ends, which lost 4 bases and 2 bases, there was a span of 20 bases. Germline CDR1 reads DFQATT; CDR2 reads SNEGSKA (reference sequence). CDR3 protein: CSAIGTFSSTNTEAFF. The CDR3 DNA is TGCAGTGCTATAGGGACATTTAGTTCTACAAACACTGAAGCTTTCTTT.

The chain joins TRBV6-6 to TRBJ2-3; D possibly corresponds to TRBD2 (6 bases). CDR1 and CDR2 (germline): MNHNY, SVGAGI (reference sequence). V was cut by 7 bases and J by 0 bases, with 17 bases left in between. The CDR3 has 16 residues. CDR3 loop: CASILSGSASTDTQYF. The CDR3 nucleotides are TGTGCCAGCATCCTAAGCGGGTCCGCTAGCACAGATACGCAGTATTTT.

The chain combines TRBV7-9 with TRBJ2-1; D is perhaps TRBD1 (7 bases). CDR3 size: 14 residues. V lost 9 bases to trimming and J lost 4 bases, with 16 bases between them. In germline, CDR1 is SEHNR, CDR2 FQNEAQ (reference sequence). The CDR3 nucleotides read TGTGCCAGTGTTTCAGGGGGGATTTACAATGAGCAGTTCTTC. Amino acid sequence: CASVSGGIYNEQFF. Combining the CDR3 with reference TRBV7-9 and TRBJ2-1 gives the whole variable domain DTGVSQNPRHKITKRGQNVTFRCDPISEHNRLYWYRQTLGQGPEFLTYFQNEAQLEKSRLLSDRFSAERPKGSFSTLEIQRTEQGDSAMYLCASVSGGIYNEQFFGPGTRLTVL.

This clonotype occurred a few times. The rearrangement joins TRBV20-1 to TRBJ2-1, with a weak D call TRBD2 (6 bases). V was trimmed by 1 base and J by 7 bases, leaving 11 bases between them. CDR1 is DFQATT and CDR2 is SNEGSKA in the germline V gene (reference sequence). The length of the CDR3 is 13 residues. In DNA, the CDR3 is TGCAGTGCTAGAGTTCGGGCGGGGAATGAGCAGTTCTTC. It yields the protein CSARVRAGNEQFF.

This clonotype was picked up a small number of times. This chain joins TRBV6-1 and TRBJ1-5; possibly TRBD1 for D (5 bases). Trimming cost V 3 bases and J 6 bases, with 12 bases left between them. CDR3 length: 14 residues. Germline values: CDR1 MNHNS, CDR2 SASEGT. The CDR3 DNA sequence: TGTGCCAGCAGTGATTGGGGGGAAGGTCAGCCCCAGCATTTT. This gives the protein CASSDWGEGQPQHF.

By share of the sample, this clonotype is medium-sized (0.01 to 0.1%). The chain uses TRBV4-1 and TRBJ2-3; perhaps TRBD2 as D (5 bases). The CDR3 sequence is 16 residues long. V was clipped by 4 bases and J by 3 bases, with 17 bases between them. The germline V gene has CDR1 MGHRA and CDR2 YSYEKL. The CDR3 DNA follows: TGCGCCAGCAGCCCCCTCCTAGCAGTGGTAACAGATACGCAGTATTTT. Encoded protein: CASSPLLAVVTDTQYF.

This clonotype was recorded at least ten times. V is TRBV29-1 and J is TRBJ2-5; no firm D call. The V and J ends lost 4 bases and 1 base respectively, with 7 bases between them. The germline V gene encodes CDR1 SQVTM and CDR2 ANQGSEA. The CDR3 spans 12 residues. DNA for the CDR3: TGCAGCGTTGCCGTGACCCAAGAGACCCAGTACTTC. It is translated as CSVAVTQETQYF.

This clonotype has at least ten counts. The chain recombines TRBV7-6 with TRBJ2-7; 9 positions match TRBD1. Germline lookup yields CDR1 SGHVS and CDR2 FNYEAQ. After removal of 5 bases from V and 4 bases from J, the junction contained 6 bases not matched to a gene. The CDR3 loop spans 14 amino acids. In DNA, the CDR3 is TGTGCCAGCAGCGCCCCGGGACAGGGATACGAGCAGTACTTC. Its protein is CASSAPGQGYEQYF.